What follows is one T cell receptor beta chain and its context. The antigen remains undetermined. The CDR3 spans 14 residues. Trimming pared 7 bases from V and 4 bases from J, leaving 17 bases between. CDR1 MNHNS and CDR2 SASEGT come from the germline V gene. This sample was included in a study of PD-1 blockade in classical Hodgkin lymphoma. Study-level results: TCR diversity rose significantly by C4D1 in CD4+ but not CD8+ cells. Complete responders possessed baseline diversity comparable to newly diagnosed patients. Before treatment, TCR diversity in newly diagnosed patients was reportedly lower than in healthy donors.

All trial patients relapsed after autologous stem cell transplantation. The protocol was immunoSEQ multiplex PCR, while the TCRdb copy is restricted to in-frame clones and leaves out a portion. The data show tens of thousands of clones, around 78% seen once. Here the sequenced sample was peripheral blood mononuclear cells (PBMCs), taken before the second cycle of nivolumab. The rearrangement uses TRBV6-1 and TRBJ2-7, with D tentatively TRBD2 (5 bases). This receptor was identified in a human donor with classical Hodgkin lymphoma. CDR3 sequence reads: CASIVSAARYEQYF. CDR3 coding DNA: TGTGCCAGCATTGTGTCAGCGGCGAGGTACGAGCAGTACTTC.